This is a list of T cell receptor beta chains from one sample in a study of T-cell reconstitution after alpha-beta-depleted transplantation in children. TCRdb independently ran MiXCR on the PCR reads; one entry per CDR3 protein. Of about 870,000 distinct CDR3 sequences listed, 15% to 20% are singletons. The sample consisted of PBMCs, mostly from graft donor cells, taken 360 days after TCRalphabeta/CD19-depleted stem cell transplant. These TCRs come from a male patient younger than 18 who had a stem cell transplant for acute lymphoblastic leukemia, so the T cells may come from the graft donor. Both conserved end residues are trimmed from each CDR3. D genes are given only for firm matches. Expanded clones get a size class; other rows say once, few or many, or leave the size out.

size	V	D	J	CDR3
few	TRBV12-3/TRBV12-4	-	TRBJ2-3	ASSPGLLRRGGTQY
-	TRBV30	-	TRBJ2-6	AWSKSNSGANVLT
many	TRBV5-1	-	TRBJ2-3	ASSLLSGDTDTQY
-	TRBV30	-	TRBJ2-1	AIGSTVYNEQF
many	TRBV7-2	TRBD2	TRBJ2-3	ASSLRLAGRDTQY
-	TRBV12-3/TRBV12-4	-	TRBJ2-6	ASSPYRANVLT
few	TRBV4-1	-	TRBJ2-1	ASSLPGENEQF
-	TRBV19	-	TRBJ2-7	ASSTEDGDYEQY
-	TRBV12-3/TRBV12-4	TRBD2	TRBJ2-5	ASSPTSGTETQY
many	TRBV3-1	-	TRBJ2-2	ASRPEEREYTGELF
-	TRBV10-1	-	TRBJ2-7	ASSDAGYEQY
-	TRBV6-5	-	TRBJ2-2	ASSYSLAAPSNTGELF
few	TRBV4-1	-	TRBJ2-5	ASRETAQETQY
-	TRBV7-2	-	TRBJ1-6	ASSLALRSNSPLH
few	TRBV3-1	TRBD2	TRBJ2-1	ASSLKSGGYNEQF
-	TRBV20-1	-	TRBJ1-1	SASSAENTEAF
few	TRBV4-1	TRBD1	TRBJ2-5	ASSRRGLRETQY
-	TRBV12-3/TRBV12-4	TRBD1	TRBJ2-7	ASSLLWTGGSYEQY
once	TRBV29-1	TRBD1	TRBJ2-3	SVLGQGRRDTQY
-	TRBV4-3	-	TRBJ2-2	ASSQAFFQNTGELF
few	TRBV29-1	TRBD1	TRBJ2-7	SVVGRTGAYEQY
-	TRBV6-2/TRBV6-3	-	TRBJ2-6	ASSRAVLIGGANVLT
few	TRBV6-1	TRBD1	TRBJ1-5	ASSVNRGGNQPQH
-	TRBV6-1	TRBD1	TRBJ1-1	ASRDRPTEAF
few	TRBV11-2	-	TRBJ2-2	ASTGRAGTGELF
-	TRBV20-1	TRBD2	TRBJ2-2	SATSGTRNWGELF
-	TRBV14	TRBD1	TRBJ2-1	ASSPGQGASIYNEQF
many	TRBV20-1	-	TRBJ2-7	SARNNRYEQY
many	TRBV4-1	TRBD2	TRBJ2-7	ASSRSGLMSYEQY
many	TRBV6-5	-	TRBJ2-3	ASSLGRGRTDTQY
once	TRBV29-1	-	TRBJ2-7	SVEDRVSYEQY
-	TRBV20-1	-	TRBJ2-5	SAQERETQY
few	TRBV10-3	-	TRBJ2-1	AISERRGSYNEQF
few	TRBV7-8	-	TRBJ2-2	ASSLGSSGRTSGELF
many	TRBV6-2/TRBV6-3	-	TRBJ2-3	ASRRLSTDTQY
-	TRBV10-3	TRBD2	TRBJ2-3	AISEGLAIQYASTDTQY
few	TRBV11-2	TRBD1	TRBJ2-1	ASSSRTGPNYNEQF
-	TRBV5-1	-	TRBJ2-6	ASSFGPGDSGANVLT
-	TRBV29-1	-	TRBJ1-2	SVETYYRADDYT
many	TRBV29-1	-	TRBJ2-7	SVEDRQSSYEQY
few	TRBV25-1	TRBD2	TRBJ2-7	ASSELGTSGDEQY
-	TRBV4-1	-	TRBJ1-1	ASSPGPGNTEAF
-	TRBV3-1	TRBD2	TRBJ2-3	ASSPRGSGVTDTQY
-	TRBV29-1	TRBD1	TRBJ2-1	SVDPYRGQEYNEQF
-	TRBV7-2	-	TRBJ2-7	ASSFSLEAYEQY
many	TRBV7-8	-	TRBJ2-5	ASSLDRAQETQY
-	TRBV5-1	TRBD1	TRBJ2-7	ASSAAGQVLEQY
few	TRBV6-1	-	TRBJ2-1	ASSSTGGGAHNEQF
-	TRBV29-1	-	TRBJ2-5	SVVRGVGGETQY
-	TRBV25-1	TRBD2	TRBJ2-3	ASGGDGRLAGVRRTDTQY
few	TRBV20-1	-	TRBJ2-5	SARPRGLPTQY